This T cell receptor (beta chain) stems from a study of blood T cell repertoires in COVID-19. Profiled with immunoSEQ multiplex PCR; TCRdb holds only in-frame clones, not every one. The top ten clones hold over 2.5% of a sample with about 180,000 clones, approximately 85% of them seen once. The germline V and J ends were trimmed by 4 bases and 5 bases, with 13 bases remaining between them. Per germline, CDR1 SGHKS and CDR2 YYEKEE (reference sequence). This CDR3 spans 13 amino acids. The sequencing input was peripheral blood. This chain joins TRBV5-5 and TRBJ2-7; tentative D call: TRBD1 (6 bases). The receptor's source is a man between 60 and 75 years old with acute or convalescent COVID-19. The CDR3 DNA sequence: TGTGCCAGCAGCCGGGACATTAAAAACGAGCAGTACTTC. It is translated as CASSRDIKNEQYF.